This is a list of T cell receptor beta chains from one sample in a study of PD-L1 blockade in urothelial cancer. The repertoire was sequenced with immunoSEQ multiplex PCR; TCRdb's copy has only in-frame clones and lacks some. Of about 38,000 clones listed, approximately 86% are singletons. Source: PBMCs, taken around atezolizumab (anti-PD-L1) treatment. The receptors shown here come from a man aged 55 to 70 with urothelial cancer. Each CDR3 is given with its conserved first and last residue. Each record gives: J gene, D gene, V gene, clone size, CDR3 protein, CDR3 DNA. The D gene is left open where the match is weak. Size values are once, few and many counts, or a class for expanded clones, and some rows have none.

J: TRBJ1-3
D: NA
V: TRBV7-9
size: NA
CDR3: CASSLWASLASGNTIYF
DNA: TGTGCCAGCAGCTTATGGGCCTCCCTTGCCTCTGGAAACACCATATATTTT

J: TRBJ1-4
D: NA
V: TRBV12-5
size: NA
CDR3: CASGLRLSRGAEKLFF
DNA: TGTGCTAGTGGTTTGAGGCTTAGCAGGGGCGCTGAAAAACTGTTTTTT

J: TRBJ1-4
D: NA
V: TRBV27
size: NA
CDR3: CASRARATNEKLFF
DNA: TGTGCCAGCAGGGCCAGGGCCACTAATGAAAAACTGTTTTTT

J: TRBJ1-1
D: NA
V: TRBV29-1
size: NA
CDR3: CSVVAQNTEAFF
DNA: TGCAGCGTTGTGGCACAGAACACTGAAGCTTTCTTT

J: TRBJ1-2
D: TRBD1
V: TRBV29-1
size: NA
CDR3: CSVEDSQGRVGYTF
DNA: TGCAGCGTTGAAGATTCACAGGGGCGGGTTGGCTACACCTTC

J: TRBJ1-1
D: TRBD1
V: TRBV6-4
size: once
CDR3: CASSDLGTGNTEAFF
DNA: TGTGCCAGCAGTGACCTAGGGACAGGTAACACTGAAGCTTTCTTT

J: TRBJ2-7
D: NA
V: TRBV30
size: few
CDR3: CARSTGFHEQYF
DNA: TGTGCCCGGAGCACAGGCTTCCACGAGCAGTACTTC

J: TRBJ2-5
D: TRBD2
V: TRBV9
size: NA
CDR3: CASSVGTSGGLETQYF
DNA: TGTGCCAGCAGCGTAGGGACTAGCGGGGGATTAGAGACCCAGTACTTC

J: TRBJ1-1
D: NA
V: TRBV10-3
size: NA
CDR3: CAIRIDSDWSEAFF
DNA: TGTGCCATCAGAATTGACAGCGACTGGTCTGAAGCTTTCTTT

J: TRBJ2-7
D: TRBD2
V: TRBV5-1
size: NA
CDR3: CASSLLPGGTYEQYF
DNA: TGCGCCAGCAGCTTGCTCCCGGGAGGGACCTACGAGCAGTACTTC

J: TRBJ1-2
D: NA
V: TRBV21-1
size: NA
CDR3: CASSKQGVTGYGYTF
DNA: TGTGCCAGCAGCAAACAGGGGGTAACGGGCTATGGCTACACCTTC

J: TRBJ2-7
D: TRBD1
V: TRBV5-8
size: NA
CDR3: CASSQPGQGSGYEQYF
DNA: TGTGCCAGCAGCCAGCCGGGACAGGGGTCCGGATACGAGCAGTACTTC

J: TRBJ2-7
D: TRBD1
V: TRBV7-3
size: once
CDR3: CASSVDRGGEQYF
DNA: TGTGCCAGCAGCGTTGACAGGGGGGGCGAGCAGTACTTC

J: TRBJ1-6
D: NA
V: TRBV19
size: NA
CDR3: CASSHREKGVSLHF
DNA: TGTGCCAGTAGCCACCGGGAAAAGGGAGTGTCCCTCCACTTT

J: TRBJ1-1
D: NA
V: TRBV4-2
size: NA
CDR3: CASSRSAGNTEAFF
DNA: TGTGCCAGCAGCCGAAGTGCAGGGAACACTGAAGCTTTCTTT

J: TRBJ1-2
D: NA
V: TRBV5-4
size: NA
CDR3: CASSLGANYGYTF
DNA: TGTGCCAGCAGCTTGGGAGCTAACTATGGCTACACCTTC